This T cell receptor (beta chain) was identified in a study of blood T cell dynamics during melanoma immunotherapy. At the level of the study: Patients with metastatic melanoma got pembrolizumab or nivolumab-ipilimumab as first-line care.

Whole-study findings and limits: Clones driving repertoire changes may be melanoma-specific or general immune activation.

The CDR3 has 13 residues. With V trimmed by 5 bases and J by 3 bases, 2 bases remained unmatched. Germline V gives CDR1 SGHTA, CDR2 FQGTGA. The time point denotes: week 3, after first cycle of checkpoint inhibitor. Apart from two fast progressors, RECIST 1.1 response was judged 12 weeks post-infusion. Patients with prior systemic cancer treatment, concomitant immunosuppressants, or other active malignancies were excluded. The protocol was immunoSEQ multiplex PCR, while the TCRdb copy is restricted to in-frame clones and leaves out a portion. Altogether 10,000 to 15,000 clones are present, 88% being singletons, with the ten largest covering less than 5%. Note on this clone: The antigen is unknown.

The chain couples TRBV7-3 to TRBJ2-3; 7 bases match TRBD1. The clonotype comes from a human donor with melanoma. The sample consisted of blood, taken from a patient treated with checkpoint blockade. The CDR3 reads CASSPTGTDTQYF. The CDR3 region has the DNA TGTGCCAGCAGCCCGACAGGGACAGATACGCAGTATTTT.